This T cell receptor (beta chain) was profiled in a study of blood T cell repertoires in COVID-19. Study overall: The samples span acute and convalescent COVID-19 from the United States, Italy and Spain. Nucleic acid was either cDNA or gDNA, and it came from T cells, B-cell-depleted T cells, or PBMCs.

Trimming removed 10 bases from V and 4 bases from J, with 16 bases in between. Germline CDR1 ENHRY, CDR2 SYGVKD. The CDR3 consists of 14 residues. In the original analysis: Reference gene primer amplification gave estimated nucleated cell counts. The repertoire was sequenced with immunoSEQ multiplex PCR; TCRdb's copy has only in-frame clones and lacks some. V, J and clone size reflect that table, while D and trimming were determined from the DNA. The sample records about 200,000 clones, more than 75% being singletons. Sequenced material: peripheral blood. This receptor was obtained from a woman older than 75 with acute or convalescent COVID-19. The V gene is TRBV10-3, the J gene TRBJ1-4; possibly TRBD1 for D (6 bases). The CDR3 is CATGGQQNNEKLFF. CDR3 nucleotides: TGTGCCACCGGTGGACAGCAGAATAATGAAAAACTGTTTTTT.